The clone carrying this T cell receptor beta chain was seen at least ten times. This sample was included in a study of T cells in Graves' hyperthyroidism and ophthalmopathy. This CDR3 spans 16 amino acids. Looked up from germline, CDR1 is MNHEY and CDR2 is SVGEGT. The V segment lost 3 bases and the J segment 4 bases; nucleotides outside the gene matches: 9. No ophthalmopathy progression within 18 months constituted stable Graves' hyperthyroidism. For the diagnoses, clinical symptoms, serum thyroxine and TRAb, thyroid ultrasound and orbital computed tomography were used. RNA transcripts provided the source from which TCR beta CDR3 regions were amplified. TCR CDR3 underwent first-round RT-PCR with the HTBI primer set. TCRdb re-called the multiplex PCR reads through MiXCR, storing one row per CDR3 protein. Counted here are roughly 630,000 distinct CDR3 sequences, approximately 14% occurring once; the ten biggest clones make up around 6.6%.

Sequenced sample: blood. The sequence came from a woman younger than 45 with Graves' hyperthyroidism. This chain connects TRBV6-2 or TRBV6-3 to TRBJ2-3; 8 nucleotides align to TRBD2. This CDR3 reads CASSYVSGSVSDTQYF. DNA of the CDR3: TGTGCCAGCAGTTATGTAAGCGGGAGCGTTTCAGATACGCAGTATTTT.